The rows below give T cell receptor beta chains drawn from one sample of a study of shared clonotypes between healthy human individuals. The protocol was immunoSEQ multiplex PCR, while the TCRdb copy is restricted to in-frame clones and leaves out a portion. The sample carries around 2,000,000 clones, more than 85% recorded once. Sequences were obtained from naive CD8+ T cells from PBMCs. These receptors were obtained from a man between 18 and 29 years old in good health. Some clones in this sample may be carry-over from other donors' samples. CDR3s include the opening cysteine and the closing phenylalanine or tryptophan. Each record gives: V gene, J gene, clone size, D gene, CDR3 DNA, CDR3 protein. D genes are given only for firm matches. Rows give clone size only sometimes, using once, few, many, or a class for an expanded clone.

V: TRBV2; J: TRBJ1-3; size: .; D: .; DNA: TGTGCCAGCAGTGAGGGTTATCCGGACACCATATATTTT; CDR3: CASSEGYPDTIYF
V: TRBV2; J: TRBJ2-7; size: .; D: TRBD1; DNA: TGTGCCAGCAGTGAACCCCGGACAGGGGGCTACGAGCAGTACTTC; CDR3: CASSEPRTGGYEQYF
V: TRBV28; J: TRBJ2-3; size: .; D: .; DNA: TGTGCCAGCACCCCTCAGGGGAGGGTTACAGATACGCAGTATTTT; CDR3: CASTPQGRVTDTQYF
V: TRBV18; J: TRBJ2-7; size: .; D: .; DNA: TGTGCCAGCTCACCGGGCCGTCGGTACGAGCAGTACTTC; CDR3: CASSPGRRYEQYF
V: TRBV28; J: TRBJ1-5; size: .; D: .; DNA: TGTGCCAGCAGTTTGTTTGTCTTTCAGCCCCAGCATTTT; CDR3: CASSLFVFQPQHF
V: TRBV5-6; J: TRBJ2-1; size: .; D: .; DNA: TGTGCCAGCAGCTCCGTAGCGGAAAGCTCCTACAATGAGCAGTTCTTC; CDR3: CASSSVAESSYNEQFF
V: TRBV15; J: TRBJ1-5; size: .; D: .; DNA: TGTGCCACCAGCAGAAGGGCCAGCAATCAGCCCCAGCATTTT; CDR3: CATSRRASNQPQHF
V: TRBV19; J: TRBJ2-2; size: .; D: TRBD2; DNA: TGTGCCAGTAGTATATGGCTAGCGGGAGACACCGGGGAGCTGTTTTTT; CDR3: CASSIWLAGDTGELFF
V: TRBV5-1; J: TRBJ1-2; size: .; D: TRBD1; DNA: TGCGCCAGCAGCTCGACAGGGGACTATGGCTACACCTTC; CDR3: CASSSTGDYGYTF
V: TRBV7-9; J: TRBJ1-1; size: .; D: TRBD1; DNA: TGTGCCAGCAGCGCCACAGGGGTTCAGGAAGCTTTCTTT; CDR3: CASSATGVQEAFF
V: TRBV19; J: TRBJ2-7; size: .; D: TRBD1; DNA: TGTGCCAGTAGTACCCAGGGGGCCCTCTACGAGCAGTACTTC; CDR3: CASSTQGALYEQYF
V: TRBV27; J: TRBJ2-7; size: few; D: .; DNA: TGTGCCAGCAGTACTCCATCGAACTACGAGCAGTACTTC; CDR3: CASSTPSNYEQYF
V: TRBV4-3; J: TRBJ2-5; size: .; D: .; DNA: TGCGCCAGCAGCCAAGATCTTAGGACGCAAGAGACCCAGTACTTC; CDR3: CASSQDLRTQETQYF
V: TRBV4-1; J: TRBJ2-7; size: .; D: .; DNA: TGCGCCAGCAGCCAGGGCATAGCGATTACCTACGAGCAGTACTTC; CDR3: CASSQGIAITYEQYF
V: TRBV28; J: TRBJ1-2; size: .; D: .; DNA: TGTGCCAGCAGTTTCGGCCGAAACTATGGCTACACCTTC; CDR3: CASSFGRNYGYTF
V: TRBV11-2; J: TRBJ2-3; size: .; D: .; DNA: TGTGCCAGCAGCTTAGTGTTCAGGGATCCAAATACGCAGTATTTT; CDR3: CASSLVFRDPNTQYF
V: TRBV19; J: TRBJ2-7; size: .; D: .; DNA: TGTGCCAGTAGTTTCGGCACCGGCTCCTACGAGCAGTACTTC; CDR3: CASSFGTGSYEQYF
V: TRBV4-1; J: TRBJ1-5; size: .; D: TRBD1; DNA: TGCGCCAGCAGTCGACAGGGCCCGTACTATAGCAATCAGCCCCAGCATTTT; CDR3: CASSRQGPYYSNQPQHF
V: TRBV9; J: TRBJ1-1; size: .; D: .; DNA: TGTGCCAGCAGCGCCCAGATAAGAGCTGAAGCTTTCTTT; CDR3: CASSAQIRAEAFF
V: TRBV5-6; J: TRBJ1-2; size: .; D: TRBD1; DNA: TGTGCCAGCAGCCAAAACCGACAGGGTCTAATTTATGGCTACACCTTC; CDR3: CASSQNRQGLIYGYTF
V: TRBV4-2; J: TRBJ2-5; size: .; D: TRBD1; DNA: TGTGCCAGCAGCACAGGGGGTCAGGGAGAGACCCAGTACTTC; CDR3: CASSTGGQGETQYF
V: TRBV9; J: TRBJ2-4; size: .; D: .; DNA: TGTGCCAGCAGCCCCGACTTCTTAGCCAAAAACATTCAGTACTTC; CDR3: CASSPDFLAKNIQYF
V: TRBV19; J: TRBJ2-5; size: .; D: .; DNA: TGTGCCAGTAGTATCGACACCCGTGGTCAAGGGACCCAGTACTTC; CDR3: CASSIDTRGQGTQYF
V: TRBV15; J: TRBJ2-2; size: .; D: .; DNA: TGTGCCACCAGCCCCGCGGAGAACACCGGGGAGCTGTTTTTT; CDR3: CATSPAENTGELFF
V: TRBV28; J: TRBJ2-7; size: .; D: .; DNA: TGTGCCAGCAGAGCTCAAGGTATGAGGGAGCAGTACTTC; CDR3: CASRAQGMREQYF
V: TRBV14; J: TRBJ1-4; size: .; D: .; DNA: TGTGCCAGCAGCACCGCCTGGACAACTAATGAAAAACTGTTTTTT; CDR3: CASSTAWTTNEKLFF
V: TRBV11-2; J: TRBJ1-1; size: .; D: TRBD1; DNA: TGTGCCAGCAGCTTAGACCGGACAGGGGGCGGCACTGAAGCTTTCTTT; CDR3: CASSLDRTGGGTEAFF
V: TRBV6-5; J: TRBJ1-1; size: .; D: .; DNA: TGTGCCAGCAGTCCTGCATACGGGACTGAAGCTTTCTTT; CDR3: CASSPAYGTEAFF
V: TRBV6-1; J: TRBJ2-7; size: .; D: .; DNA: TGTGCCAGCAGTGAACTCCCCGGGGCGTACGAGCAGTACTTC; CDR3: CASSELPGAYEQYF
V: TRBV11-3; J: TRBJ1-1; size: .; D: .; DNA: TGTGCCAGCAGCTTAGATAGGAGCGGAGATATGAACACTGAAGCTTTCTTT; CDR3: CASSLDRSGDMNTEAFF
V: TRBV10-2; J: TRBJ2-3; size: .; D: TRBD1; DNA: TGCGCCAGCAGTGCGACAGGGGCAGATACGCAGTATTTT; CDR3: CASSATGADTQYF
V: TRBV9; J: TRBJ1-1; size: .; D: .; DNA: TGTGCCAGCAGCGTTGAGAGCCTGAACACTGAAGCTTTCTTT; CDR3: CASSVESLNTEAFF
V: TRBV2; J: TRBJ2-7; size: .; D: .; DNA: TGTGCCAGCAGTGAAGTCGGGAGCCCCCTCAAAGGCAAGCAGTACTTC; CDR3: CASSEVGSPLKGKQYF
V: TRBV13; J: TRBJ2-7; size: .; D: .; DNA: TGTGCCAGCAGCTTAGGGGCGGAGTACGAGCAGTACTTC; CDR3: CASSLGAEYEQYF
V: TRBV7-8; J: TRBJ2-2; size: .; D: .; DNA: TGTGCCAGCAGCTTAGGCCAGTCGATGTTTTTT; CDR3: CASSLGQSMFF
V: TRBV19; J: TRBJ1-1; size: few; D: .; DNA: TGTGCCAGTAGTACGGGTGGGGGCACTGAAGCTTTCTTT; CDR3: CASSTGGGTEAFF
V: TRBV10-3; J: TRBJ2-1; size: .; D: TRBD2; DNA: TGTGCCATCAGTGAGGGTCGGGAGGGTCTGGGCAATGAGCAGTTCTTC; CDR3: CAISEGREGLGNEQFF
V: TRBV10-3; J: TRBJ1-1; size: .; D: .; DNA: TGTGCCATCAGTGAGTCGCCAGGGGCCCGTGAAGCTTTCTTT; CDR3: CAISESPGAREAFF
V: TRBV27; J: TRBJ1-2; size: .; D: .; DNA: TGTGCCAGCAGTTTAGTTGGCCCTCTGGGGGCGTTTTATGGCTACACCTTC; CDR3: CASSLVGPLGAFYGYTF
V: TRBV6-6; J: TRBJ2-1; size: .; D: TRBD1; DNA: TGTGCCAGCAGTTCGTCCGGGACAGGGTACAATGAGCAGTTCTTC; CDR3: CASSSSGTGYNEQFF
V: TRBV10-3; J: TRBJ2-5; size: .; D: .; DNA: TGTGCCATCAGTGATAGGGGACAAGAGACCCAGTACTTC; CDR3: CAISDRGQETQYF
V: TRBV19; J: TRBJ2-1; size: few; D: .; DNA: TGTGCCAGTAGTTCGGGACGGATATACAATGAGCAGTTCTTC; CDR3: CASSSGRIYNEQFF
V: TRBV5-1; J: TRBJ2-4; size: .; D: .; DNA: TGCGCCAGCAGCCTTTTTGGCTCCTCCAAAAACATTCAGTACTTC; CDR3: CASSLFGSSKNIQYF
V: TRBV9; J: TRBJ2-3; size: once; D: TRBD2; DNA: TGTGCCAGCAGCCTAGGGACTAGCCCAGATACGCAGTATTTT; CDR3: CASSLGTSPDTQYF
V: TRBV28; J: TRBJ1-2; size: few; D: .; DNA: TGTGCCAGCAGCTCCCCTCTGGCTCGTGGCTACACCTTC; CDR3: CASSSPLARGYTF